This T cell receptor beta chain was sequenced for a study of tumor T cells in aggressive B-cell lymphoma. Some clones are missing from TCRdb's copy, which holds only in-frame ones; the method was immunoSEQ multiplex PCR. Altogether about 9,800 clones are present, over 75% being singletons, with the ten largest covering roughly 4.7%. The CDR3 length is 14 residues. V lost 9 bases to trimming and J lost 3 bases, with 17 bases between them. Germline loops: CDR1 LNHDA, CDR2 SQIVND (reference sequence). This receptor was obtained from an adult with diffuse large B cell lymphoma. V usage is TRBV19 and J usage is TRBJ1-2, with a tentative D call TRBD1 (5 bases). Source material: tumor tissue. CDR3 bases: TGTGCCAGAAGAAAACGGGGGGTACACTATGGCTACACCTTC. Translation: CARRKRGVHYGYTF.